The rows below give T cell receptor beta chains drawn from one sample of a study of T-cell reconstitution after alpha-beta-depleted transplantation in children. TCRdb re-called the PCR reads with MiXCR, one entry per CDR3 protein. The sample consists of 250,000 to 300,000 distinct CDR3 sequences, roughly 12% of them appearing once. Material: peripheral blood, obtained 180 days after TCRalphabeta/CD19-depleted stem cell transplant. These receptors were taken from a male patient aged 2-9 years who had a stem cell transplant for chronic granulomatous disease, so the T cells may come from the graft donor. Each CDR3 is given with its conserved first and last residue. Each record gives: J gene, D gene, clone size, V gene, CDR3 protein, CDR3 DNA. The D gene is left open where the match is weak. Clone size is not always given. Where it is, it says once, few, many or a class for expanded clones.

TRBJ2-1,TRBD2,many,TRBV6-4,CASSDLISGSGYNEQFF,TGTGCCAGCAGTGACTTGATTAGCGGGAGTGGGTACAATGAGCAGTTCTTC
TRBJ2-5,NA,many,TRBV3-1,CASSHIIGLPSEETQYF,TGTGCCAGCAGCCATATAATAGGACTACCATCGGAAGAGACCCAGTACTTC
TRBJ2-2,NA,many,TRBV5-5,CASSYGGGELFF,TGTGCCAGCAGTTACGGCGGCGGGGAGCTGTTTTTT
TRBJ1-6,TRBD1,many,TRBV6-4,CASSETGDSPLHF,TGTGCCAGCAGTGAAACAGGGGATTCACCCCTCCACTTT
TRBJ1-1,NA,many,TRBV3-1,CASSQQGRRTEAFF,TGTGCCAGCAGCCAACAGGGACGGCGTACTGAAGCTTTCTTT
TRBJ2-1,TRBD2,many,TRBV4-1,CASSQLFQGGGSSYNEQFF,TGCGCCAGCAGCCAACTCTTTCAGGGAGGCGGGAGCTCCTACAATGAGCAGTTCTTC
TRBJ1-1,NA,many,TRBV3-1,CASRPRGTTEAFF,TGTGCCAGCAGGCCCCGTGGGACAACCGAAGCTTTCTTT
TRBJ2-7,TRBD2,NA,TRBV20-1,CSAPRAAGGSYEQYF,TGCAGTGCTCCTAGGGCAGCGGGGGGCTCCTACGAGCAGTACTTC
TRBJ2-5,NA,many,TRBV20-1,CSARDSALPQETQYF,TGCAGTGCTAGAGATTCAGCGCTACCACAAGAGACCCAGTACTTC
TRBJ1-1,NA,many,TRBV7-2,CASSLAVTTGGAFF,TGTGCCAGCAGCTTAGCAGTGACAACTGGAGGGGCTTTCTTT
TRBJ1-1,NA,many,TRBV7-2,CASSWYMNTEAFF,TGTGCCAGCAGCTGGTACATGAACACTGAAGCTTTCTTT
TRBJ2-2,TRBD2,many,TRBV5-1,CASSNSGRASTGELFF,TGCGCCAGCAGCAATAGCGGGAGGGCCAGCACCGGGGAGCTGTTTTTT
TRBJ2-3,NA,many,TRBV5-1,CASSLGGFTDTQYF,TGCGCCAGCAGCTTGGGCGGGTTCACAGATACGCAGTATTTT
TRBJ2-1,TRBD2,many,TRBV20-1,CSARDLASGEPYPYNEQFF,TGCAGTGCTAGAGATCTTGCTAGCGGGGAACCTTATCCCTACAATGAGCAGTTCTTC
TRBJ2-3,NA,many,TRBV12-3/TRBV12-4,CASSLMATEADTQYF,TGTGCCAGCAGTTTAATGGCCACGGAGGCAGATACGCAGTATTTT
TRBJ2-1,NA,many,TRBV3-1,CASSQVRRGYSSYNEQFF,TGTGCCAGCAGCCAAGTTCGGAGGGGTTATAGCTCCTACAATGAGCAGTTCTTC
TRBJ2-1,NA,few,TRBV7-8,CASSLALRLSSYNEQFF,TGTGCCAGCAGCTTAGCGCTGCGCCTGAGCTCCTACAATGAGCAGTTCTTC
TRBJ2-5,TRBD1,many,TRBV20-1,CSARATGTVRGETQYF,TGCAGTGCTAGAGCGACCGGGACAGTGAGAGGGGAGACCCAGTACTTC
TRBJ2-2,NA,many,TRBV20-1,CSARDRGSPHGELFF,TGCAGTGCTAGAGATCGAGGCTCCCCCCACGGGGAGCTGTTTTTT
TRBJ2-3,NA,NA,TRBV20-1,CSAGAGGTDTQYF,TGCAGTGCGGGCGCAGGTGGGACAGATACGCAGTATTTT
TRBJ1-3,NA,many,TRBV28,CASSLVGGGYSGNTIYF,TGTGCCAGCAGTTTGGTTGGGGGAGGTTACTCTGGAAACACCATATATTTT
TRBJ1-2,TRBD1,many,TRBV9,CASSVSGGDGYTF,TGTGCCAGCAGCGTATCAGGGGGCGACGGCTACACCTTC
TRBJ2-6,NA,many,TRBV12-3/TRBV12-4,CASSLSGTGANVLTF,TGTGCCAGCAGTTTATCGGGGACTGGGGCCAACGTCCTGACTTTC
TRBJ1-4,TRBD1,many,TRBV4-3,CASSPDRVGEKLFF,TGCGCCAGCAGCCCCGACAGGGTTGGTGAAAAACTGTTTTTT
TRBJ2-1,NA,many,TRBV4-3,CASSYSSYNEQFF,TGCGCCAGCAGCTATAGCTCCTACAATGAGCAGTTCTTC
TRBJ2-5,NA,many,TRBV5-1,CASSLSGDAETQYF,TGCGCCAGCAGCTTGAGTGGGGATGCAGAGACCCAGTACTTC
TRBJ2-1,NA,many,TRBV7-8,CASAAGPYNEQFF,TGTGCCAGTGCTGCGGGACCTTACAATGAGCAGTTCTTC
TRBJ2-5,NA,many,TRBV20-1,CSASRDFQETQYF,TGCAGTGCTTCCCGGGACTTTCAAGAGACCCAGTACTTC
TRBJ1-1,NA,NA,TRBV4-1,CASSHPRGGENTEAFF,TGCGCCAGCAGCCATCCCCGGGGCGGCGAGAACACTGAAGCTTTCTTT
TRBJ2-7,NA,many,TRBV20-1,CSASRATPYEQYF,TGCAGTGCTAGTCGCGCGACACCCTACGAGCAGTACTTC
TRBJ2-1,NA,few,TRBV7-2,CASSLRSSRDNEQFF,TGTGCCAGCAGCTTACGTTCTAGTCGGGACAATGAGCAGTTCTTC
TRBJ2-3,NA,many,TRBV4-1,CASSPILRALDTQYF,TGCGCCAGCAGCCCCATACTCCGGGCGTTGGATACGCAGTATTTT
TRBJ2-1,TRBD2,many,TRBV4-1,CASSGLAGLDEQFF,TGCGCCAGCTCGGGGCTAGCGGGGTTGGATGAGCAGTTCTTC
TRBJ2-4,TRBD2,many,TRBV28,CASSFPPSGRRGGGNIQYF,TGTGCCAGCAGTTTCCCGCCTAGCGGGAGAAGGGGAGGTGGAAACATTCAGTACTTC
TRBJ2-2,NA,many,TRBV5-1,CASSLAGAGTGELFF,TGCGCCAGCAGCTTGGCAGGGGCCGGCACCGGGGAGCTGTTTTTT
TRBJ2-5,NA,many,TRBV6-5,CASSYSVPGLREETQYF,TGTGCCAGCAGTTACTCGGTTCCGGGGCTAAGGGAAGAGACCCAGTACTTC
TRBJ2-7,NA,few,TRBV28,CASSSAVGLIYEQYF,TGTGCCAGCAGCTCCGCAGTCGGCTTAATCTACGAGCAGTACTTC